The text below deals with one T cell receptor beta chain. Terminally differentiated effector memory CD45RA+ cells were left out of the naive CD8 fraction, which was CD45RO-negative and positively selected for CCR7. Using immunoSEQ multiplex PCR, the repertoire was profiled, and TCRdb retains in-frame clones only, with some absent. This table holds about 1.9 million clones, roughly 93% found once. The data derive from a study of shared clonotypes between healthy human individuals. Sample: naive CD8+ T cells from PBMCs. This clonotype was sampled from a man aged 18 to 35 in good health. Some clones in this sample may be carry-over from other donors' samples.

The CDR3 here is CASRPKQGKFYNEQFF. The CDR3 DNA reads TGTGCCAGCAGGCCAAAACAGGGGAAATTTTACAATGAGCAGTTCTTC. The chain employs TRBV28 and TRBJ2-1; 7 bases match TRBD1. The J segment lost 4 bases and the V segment lost 6 bases, leaving 12 bases of the junction unmatched. The V gene's germline CDR1 is MDHEN and CDR2 SYDVKM. This CDR3 is 16 amino acids long.